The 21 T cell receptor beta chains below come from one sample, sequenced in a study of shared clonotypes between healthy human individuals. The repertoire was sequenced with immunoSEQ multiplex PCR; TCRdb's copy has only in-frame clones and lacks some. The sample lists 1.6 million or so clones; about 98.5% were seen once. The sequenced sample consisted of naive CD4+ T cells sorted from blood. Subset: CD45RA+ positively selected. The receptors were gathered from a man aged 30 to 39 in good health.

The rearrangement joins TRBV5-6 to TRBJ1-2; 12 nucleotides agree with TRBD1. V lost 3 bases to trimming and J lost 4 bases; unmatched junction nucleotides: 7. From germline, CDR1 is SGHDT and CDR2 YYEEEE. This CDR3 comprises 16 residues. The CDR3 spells CASSSGQGAHSYGYTF. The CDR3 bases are TGTGCCAGCAGCTCGGGACAGGGGGCGCACAGCTATGGCTACACCTTC.

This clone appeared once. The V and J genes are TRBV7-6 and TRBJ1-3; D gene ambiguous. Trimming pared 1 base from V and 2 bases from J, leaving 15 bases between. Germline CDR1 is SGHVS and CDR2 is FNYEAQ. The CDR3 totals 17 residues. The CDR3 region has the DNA TGTGCCAGCAGCTTAGGAGGAGGCCATTCCACTGGAAACACCATATATTTT. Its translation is CASSLGGGHSTGNTIYF.

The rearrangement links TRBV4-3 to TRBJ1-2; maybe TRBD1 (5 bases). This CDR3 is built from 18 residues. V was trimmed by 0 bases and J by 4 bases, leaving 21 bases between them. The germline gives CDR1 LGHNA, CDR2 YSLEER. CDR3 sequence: CASSQDAGGTQAIYGYTF. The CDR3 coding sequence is TGCGCCAGCAGCCAAGATGCGGGGGGTACGCAAGCGATCTATGGCTACACCTTC.

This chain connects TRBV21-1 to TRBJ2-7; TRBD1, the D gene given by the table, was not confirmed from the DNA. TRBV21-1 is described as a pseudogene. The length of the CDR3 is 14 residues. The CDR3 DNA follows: TGTGCCAGCAGCGGGCCGGGACAGGCCTACGAGCAGTACTTC. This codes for CASSGPGQAYEQYF.

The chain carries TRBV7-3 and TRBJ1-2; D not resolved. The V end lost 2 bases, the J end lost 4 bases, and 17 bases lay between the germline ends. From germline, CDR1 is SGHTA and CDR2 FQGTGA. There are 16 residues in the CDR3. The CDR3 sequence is CASSLHGGVSAYGYTF. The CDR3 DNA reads TGTGCCAGCAGCTTACATGGTGGAGTATCAGCCTATGGCTACACCTTC.

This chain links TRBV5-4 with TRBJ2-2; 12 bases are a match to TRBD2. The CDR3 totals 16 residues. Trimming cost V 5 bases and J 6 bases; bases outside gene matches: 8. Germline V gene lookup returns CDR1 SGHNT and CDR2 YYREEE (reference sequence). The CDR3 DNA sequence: TGTGCCAGCAGTCCTCGACTAGCGGGAGATTCCGGGGAGCTGTTTTTT. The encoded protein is CASSPRLAGDSGELFF.

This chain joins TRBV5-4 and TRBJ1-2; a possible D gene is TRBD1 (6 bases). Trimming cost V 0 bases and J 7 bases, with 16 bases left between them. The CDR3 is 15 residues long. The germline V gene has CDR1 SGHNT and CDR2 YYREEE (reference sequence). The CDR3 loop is CASSLGDRSTGGYTF. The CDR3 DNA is TGTGCCAGCAGCTTGGGAGACAGGTCGACCGGTGGCTACACCTTC.

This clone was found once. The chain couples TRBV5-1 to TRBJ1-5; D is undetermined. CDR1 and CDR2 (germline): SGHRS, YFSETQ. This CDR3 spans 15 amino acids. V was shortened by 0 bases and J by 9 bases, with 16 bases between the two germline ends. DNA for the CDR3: TGCGCCAGCAGCTTGGGTGCGGAGGCTGGATGGCCCCAGCATTTT. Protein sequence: CASSLGAEAGWPQHF.

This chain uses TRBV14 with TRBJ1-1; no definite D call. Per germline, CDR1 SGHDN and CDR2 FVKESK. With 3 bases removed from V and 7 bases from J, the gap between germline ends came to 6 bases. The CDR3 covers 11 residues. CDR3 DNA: TGTGCCAGCAGCCAGTGGGGTGAAGCTTTCTTT. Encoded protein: CASSQWGEAFF. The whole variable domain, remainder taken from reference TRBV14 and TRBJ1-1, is EAGVTQFPSHSVIEKGQTVTLRCDPISGHDNLYWYRRVMGKEIKFLLHFVKESKQDESGMPNNRFLAERTGGTYSTLKVQPAELEDSGVYFCASSQWGEAFFGQGTRLTVV.

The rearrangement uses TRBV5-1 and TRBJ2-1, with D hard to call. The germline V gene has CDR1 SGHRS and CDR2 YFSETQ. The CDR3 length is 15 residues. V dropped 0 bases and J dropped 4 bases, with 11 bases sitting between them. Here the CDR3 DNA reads TGCGCCAGCAGCTTGGGCCAGGTGCTTTACAATGAGCAGTTCTTC. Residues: CASSLGQVLYNEQFF.

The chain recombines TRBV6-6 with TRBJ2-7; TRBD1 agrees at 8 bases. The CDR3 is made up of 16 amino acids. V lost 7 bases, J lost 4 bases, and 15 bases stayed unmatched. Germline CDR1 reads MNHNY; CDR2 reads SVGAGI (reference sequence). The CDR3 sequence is CASTDMPGQVTYEQYF. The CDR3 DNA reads TGTGCCAGCACCGACATGCCGGGACAGGTTACGTACGAGCAGTACTTC.

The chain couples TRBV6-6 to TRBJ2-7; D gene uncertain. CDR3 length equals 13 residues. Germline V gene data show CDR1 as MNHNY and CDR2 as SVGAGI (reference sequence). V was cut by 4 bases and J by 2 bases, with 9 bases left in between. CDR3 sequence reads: CASSLDGTYEQYF. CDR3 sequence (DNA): TGTGCCAGCAGTTTGGACGGTACCTACGAGCAGTACTTC.

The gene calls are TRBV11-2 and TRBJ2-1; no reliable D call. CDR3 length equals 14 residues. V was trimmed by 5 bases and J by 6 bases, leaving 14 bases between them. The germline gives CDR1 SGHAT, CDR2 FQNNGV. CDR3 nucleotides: TGTGCCAGCAGCACCTTTACGACTGGCAATGAGCAGTTCTTC. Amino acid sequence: CASSTFTTGNEQFF.

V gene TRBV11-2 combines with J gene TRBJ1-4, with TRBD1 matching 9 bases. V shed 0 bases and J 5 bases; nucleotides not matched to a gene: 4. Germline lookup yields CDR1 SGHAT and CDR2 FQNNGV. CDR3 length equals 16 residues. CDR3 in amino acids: CASSLDRGTGNEKLFF. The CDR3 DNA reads TGTGCCAGCAGCTTAGATCGGGGGACAGGGAATGAAAAACTGTTTTTT.

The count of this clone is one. The CDR3 DNA reads TGTGCCAGCAGCAGGGACAGGCCCAGCAATCAGCCCCAGCATTTT. Protein: CASSRDRPSNQPQHF. The chain joins TRBV6-6 to TRBJ1-5; 8 bases are a match to TRBD1. Trimming at V came to 6 bases and at J to 1 base, leaving 5 bases not matched to a gene. CDR3 length: 15 amino acids. The germline V gene encodes CDR1 MNHNY and CDR2 SVGAGI (reference sequence).

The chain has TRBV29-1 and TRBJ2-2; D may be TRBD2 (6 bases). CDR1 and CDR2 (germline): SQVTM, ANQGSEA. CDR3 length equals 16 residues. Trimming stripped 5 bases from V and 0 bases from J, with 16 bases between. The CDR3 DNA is TGCAGCGTTTCGGACTCTAGCGTAGCGAACACCGGGGAGCTGTTTTTT. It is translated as CSVSDSSVANTGELFF.

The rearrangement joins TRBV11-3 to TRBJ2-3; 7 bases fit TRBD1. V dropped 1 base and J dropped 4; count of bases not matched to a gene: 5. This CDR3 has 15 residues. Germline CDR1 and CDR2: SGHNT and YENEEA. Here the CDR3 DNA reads TGTGCCAGCAGCTTAGGACGTACAGGGGCAGATACGCAGTATTTT. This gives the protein CASSLGRTGADTQYF.

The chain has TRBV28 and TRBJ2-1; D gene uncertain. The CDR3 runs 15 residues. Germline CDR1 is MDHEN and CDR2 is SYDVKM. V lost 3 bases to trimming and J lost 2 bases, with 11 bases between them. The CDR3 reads CASSFSPVPYNEQFF. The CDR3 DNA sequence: TGTGCCAGCAGTTTTTCACCAGTCCCCTACAATGAGCAGTTCTTC.

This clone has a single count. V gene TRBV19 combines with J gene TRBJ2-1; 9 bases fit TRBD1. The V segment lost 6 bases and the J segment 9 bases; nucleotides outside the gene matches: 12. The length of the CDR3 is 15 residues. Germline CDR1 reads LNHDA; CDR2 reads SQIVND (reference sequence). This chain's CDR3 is CASRRTGEGDREQFF. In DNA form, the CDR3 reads TGTGCCAGTAGGAGGACAGGGGAGGGGGATCGTGAGCAGTTCTTC. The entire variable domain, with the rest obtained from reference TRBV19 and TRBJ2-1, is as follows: DGGITQSPKYLFRKEGQNVTLSCEQNLNHDAMYWYRQDPGQGLRLIYYSQIVNDFQKGDIAEGYSVSREKKESFPLTVTSAQKNPTAFYLCASRRTGEGDREQFFGPGTRLTVL.

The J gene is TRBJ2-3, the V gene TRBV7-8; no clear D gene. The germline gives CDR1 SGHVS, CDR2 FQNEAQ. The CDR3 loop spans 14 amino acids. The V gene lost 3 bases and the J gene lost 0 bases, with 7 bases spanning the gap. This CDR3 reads CASSFASSTDTQYF. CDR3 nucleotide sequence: TGTGCCAGCAGCTTTGCGTCTAGCACAGATACGCAGTATTTT.

The CDR3 DNA sequence: TGCGCATCGGGACTAGCGGGGATCTTAACCTACGAGCAGTACTTC. Translation gives CASGLAGILTYEQYF. This chain joins TRBV10-2 and TRBJ2-7; 13 nucleotides match TRBD2. The germline V gene has CDR1 WSHSY and CDR2 SAAADI. The length of the CDR3 is 15 residues.